These T cell receptor beta chains were read from a single sample in a study of tumor and adjacent non-tumor tissue in lung cancer. TCRdb redid the calling of the multiplex PCR reads with MiXCR, one entry per CDR3 protein. The table includes tens of thousands of distinct CDR3 sequences, around 65% detected once. Sequenced: distant non-tumor lung tissue. The origin of the receptors is a woman between 45 and 65 years old with non-small cell lung cancer. The CDR3 runs from the conserved cysteine through the conserved F or W. The D gene is left open where the match is weak. Rows may omit the clone size; those that give it use once, few, many or a size class.

TRBV11-3	TRBJ2-1	.	.	CASGLDLWGRKALWGDNEQFF	TGTGCCAGCGGTTTAGACCTTTGGGGCAGGAAGGCTCTGTGGGGCGACAATGAGCAGTTCTTC
TRBV11-2	TRBJ2-1	.	.	CASSPSGTIQNEQFF	TGTGCCAGCAGCCCCTCGGGAACTATCCAGAATGAGCAGTTCTTC
TRBV29-1	TRBJ2-5	TRBD2	many	CSVVHGSGNGETQYF	TGCAGCGTTGTTCACGGTAGCGGGAATGGGGAGACCCAGTACTTC
TRBV11-2	TRBJ2-1	.	.	CASSPIGHAYIEQFF	TGTGCCAGCAGCCCCATAGGGCATGCTTACATTGAGCAGTTCTTC
TRBV12-3/TRBV12-4	TRBJ2-7	TRBD1	many	CASSVTGSEQYF	TGTGCCAGCAGTGTGACAGGGTCCGAGCAGTACTTC
TRBV6-5	TRBJ2-3	TRBD2	.	CASRPLAGADSTDTRYF	TGTGCCAGCAGACCCCTAGCGGGAGCGGATAGCACAGATACGCGGTATTTT
TRBV5-4	TRBJ2-1	TRBD2	.	CASSFGISGRRSEQFF	TGTGCCAGCAGTTTCGGGATTAGCGGGAGACGGTCTGAGCAGTTCTTC
TRBV10-3	TRBJ1-2	.	many	CAISETDLGGYTF	TGTGCCATCAGTGAGACAGACCTCGGGGGCTACACCTTC
TRBV5-5	TRBJ2-1	.	many	CASSLDGGGWNEQFF	TGTGCCAGCAGCTTGGACGGAGGGGGCTGGAATGAGCAGTTCTTC
TRBV15	TRBJ2-1	.	.	CATSRVGSYQHELFF	TGTGCCACCAGCAGAGTCGGGAGTTATCAGCATGAGCTGTTCTTC
TRBV6-2/TRBV6-3	TRBJ1-2	.	.	CASSLGHGQDGYTF	TGTGCCAGCAGCCTCGGACATGGGCAGGATGGCTACACGTTC
TRBV28	TRBJ2-3	.	.	CASSPASTDTQYF	TGTGCCAGCAGTCCGGCTAGCACAGATACGCAGTATTTT
TRBV27	TRBJ1-4	.	.	CATGRGIEKLFF	TGTGCCACGGGGCGAGGGATTGAAAAACTGTTTTTT
TRBV4-1	TRBJ1-1	.	.	CASSQDLYRADTEAFF	TGCGCCAGCAGCCAAGATCTCTATAGGGCCGACACTGAGGCTTTCTTT
TRBV14	TRBJ2-1	TRBD2	.	CASSFNSGRAHNNEQFF	TGTGCCAGCAGCTTTAATAGCGGGAGGGCCCACAACAATGAGCAGTTCTTC
TRBV11-2	TRBJ2-7	TRBD1	.	CTSSLVRTGAYEHYF	TGTACCAGCAGCTTAGTCAGGACAGGGGCCTACGAGCACTACTTC
TRBV12-3/TRBV12-4	TRBJ2-7	.	many	CASSLEGGGREQYF	TGTGCCAGCAGTTTGGAAGGAGGGGGGCGCGAGCAGTACTTC
TRBV4-3	TRBJ2-1	.	many	CASSQSGLGWISYNEQFF	TGCGCCAGCAGCCAATCGGGTCTCGGGTGGATCTCCTACAATGAGCAGTTCTTC
TRBV5-1	TRBJ1-4	.	once	CASNWRGLNEKLFF	TGCGCCAGCAACTGGAGGGGCCTTAATGAAAAACTGTTTTTT
TRBV20-1	TRBJ2-7	.	many	CSAIEGVDEQYF	TGCAGTGCTATTGAGGGGGTAGACGAGCAGTACTTC
TRBV4-2	TRBJ2-6	.	.	CASSQPSSGAKVLTF	TGTGCCAGTAGCCAGCCGAGCTCTGGGGCCAAAGTCCTGACCTTC
TRBV12-3/TRBV12-4	TRBJ1-5	.	.	CASSFETRINQPQHF	TGTGCCAGCAGTTTCGAGACGAGGATAAATCAGCCCCAGCATTTT
TRBV5-1	TRBJ1-1	.	.	CASSSKIATEAFF	TGCGCCAGCAGCTCCAAAATCGCCACTGAAGCTTTCTTT
TRBV10-3	TRBJ2-5	TRBD2	.	CGISAYRLADQETQYF	TGTGGCATCAGTGCTTACAGGCTAGCGGATCAAGAGACCCAGTACTTC
TRBV4-1	TRBJ1-2	.	.	CTSSQVAGSGYGYTF	TGCACCAGCAGCCAAGTGGCAGGGTCGGGCTATGGCTACACCTTC
TRBV11-1	TRBJ2-3	TRBD2	.	CASSLAAGTDTQYF	TGTGCCAGCAGCCTAGCGGCTGGGACAGATACGCAGTATTTT
TRBV20-1	TRBJ2-1	TRBD1	.	CSVGQQGLRSLSSSYNEQFF	TGCAGTGTTGGACAACAGGGGTTACGGAGTCTTTCCAGCTCCTACAATGAGCAGTTCTTC
TRBV7-6	TRBJ2-3	TRBD2	.	CASRSVTPGLAGGDTQYF	TGTGCCAGCAGGTCCGTGACTCCGGGACTAGCGGGAGGGGATACGCAGTATTTT
TRBV6-1	TRBJ2-2	.	many	CASSEGSSAGELFF	TGTGCCAGCAGTGAAGGTTCTAGTGCCGGGGAGCTGTTTTTT
TRBV20-1	TRBJ2-1	.	.	CSAIGASIGTSEQFF	TGCAGTGCTATAGGGGCGAGCATAGGTACGAGTGAGCAGTTCTTC
TRBV5-6	TRBJ2-3	TRBD1	.	CASSRTPTGGMDSQYF	TGTGCCAGCAGCCGCACACCGACAGGGGGCATGGATTCGCAGTATTTT